This T cell receptor beta chain appears in the sequencing data of a study of beta chain features in type 1 diabetes. Study-level background: When patients were set against healthy donors, age, gender and cell yields were similar. Notes on the study in general: Moderate but significant shortening of TCRB CDR3s was recorded in all four CD4+ subsets from Type 1 diabetes patients. PCR might preferentially amplify shorter templates, equally in patients and controls.

There are a few counts of this clone. Its specificity is unknown. Sequenced material consisted of expressed TCRB transcripts (all of the isolated RNA was reverse transcribed). Only in-frame clones appear in the TCRdb table, and some are missing; sequencing was by immunoSEQ multiplex PCR. The table has under 400,000 clones, roughly 12% seen once. Germline CDR1 is LNHDA and CDR2 is SQIVND (reference sequence). The CDR3 is 15 amino acids. With 7 bases removed from V and 4 bases from J, the gap between germline ends came to 16 bases. The TCR originated in a woman aged 18-29 years with type 1 diabetes. The chain couples TRBV19 to TRBJ2-2; D is unresolved. Sequencing was performed on naive CD4+ T cells from blood. The CDR3 region is CASTDNPSPTGELFF. CDR3 sequence (DNA): TGTGCCAGTACCGACAACCCATCCCCCACCGGGGAGCTGTTTTTT.